These T cell receptor beta chains were read from a single sample in a study of blood T cell repertoires in COVID-19. The protocol was immunoSEQ multiplex PCR, while the TCRdb copy is restricted to in-frame clones and leaves out a portion. The sample records a few hundred thousand clones, around nine tenths being singletons. Sample: PBMCs or T cells enriched from blood (not recorded which). Every receptor here comes from a woman aged 60 to 75 who had recovered from COVID-19. Each CDR3 is given with its conserved first and last residue. D genes are given only for firm matches. Only some rows state a clone size, as once, few, many or a class for expanded clones.

V	D	size	J	CDR3	DNA
TRBV3-1/TRBV3-2	TRBD1	NA	TRBJ2-2	CASSQRWDRGPGELFF	TGTGCCAGCAGCCAAAGGTGGGACAGGGGTCCCGGGGAGCTGTTTTTT
TRBV11-3	TRBD1	NA	TRBJ1-2	CASSSLRAVSGTVYGYTF	TGTGCCAGCAGTTCTTTACGGGCCGTCTCAGGGACAGTCTATGGCTACACCTTC
TRBV5-6	TRBD1	NA	TRBJ1-4	CASSSPWTGTEKLFF	TGTGCCAGCAGCTCTCCATGGACAGGGACAGAAAAACTGTTTTTT
TRBV6-5	NA	NA	TRBJ1-2	CASTRGNGYTF	TGTGCCAGCACTAGAGGGAATGGCTACACCTTC
TRBV2	NA	NA	TRBJ2-3	CASSEYEGGPADTQYF	TGTGCCAGCAGTGAATATGAGGGGGGGCCCGCAGATACGCAGTATTTT
TRBV5-1	TRBD2	NA	TRBJ2-1	CASSMSGLGGNNEQFF	TGCGCCAGCAGCATGTCGGGACTAGGTGGGAACAATGAGCAGTTCTTC
TRBV21-1	NA	NA	TRBJ2-2	CASSKARTGTGELFF	TGTGCCAGCAGCAAAGCAAGAACAGGGACCGGGGAGCTGTTTTTT
TRBV5-4	TRBD2	NA	TRBJ2-1	CASSLAGGFEQFF	TGTGCCAGCAGCTTGGCCGGGGGGTTTGAGCAGTTCTTC
TRBV27	NA	few	TRBJ1-3	CASSSPSRGGNTIYF	TGTGCCAGCAGCTCTCCCTCCAGGGGCGGAAACACCATATATTTT
TRBV24-1	NA	once	TRBJ2-1	CATSDSFYWAGGNNEQFF	TGTGCCACCAGTGATTCCTTCTACTGGGCAGGGGGGAACAATGAGCAGTTCTTC
TRBV2	NA	NA	TRBJ1-1	CASTRSPNTEAFF	TGTGCCAGCACGAGGAGCCCGAACACTGAAGCTTTCTTT
TRBV5-1	NA	once	TRBJ1-2	CASSPGVGGSSNYGYTF	TGCGCCAGCAGCCCCGGGGTGGGGGGGTCATCAAACTATGGCTACACCTTC
TRBV5-4	TRBD2	NA	TRBJ2-1	CASSLRPSLAGGIYNEQFF	TGTGCCAGCAGCCTCCGACCGTCACTAGCGGGGGGAATATACAATGAGCAGTTCTTC
TRBV12-3/TRBV12-4	NA	NA	TRBJ1-6	CATGVPNSPLHF	TGTGCCACCGGGGTCCCGAATTCACCCCTCCACTTT
TRBV7-6	NA	NA	TRBJ2-5	CASTHSVGGAEETQYF	TGTGCCAGCACCCACTCGGTGGGGGGGGCAGAAGAGACCCAGTACTTC
TRBV11-2	TRBD2	once	TRBJ2-5	CASTPVGGQETQYF	TGTGCCAGCACCCCAGTGGGGGGGCAAGAGACCCAGTACTTC
TRBV6-1	NA	NA	TRBJ1-2	CASSERGEGGYTF	TGTGCCAGCAGTGAAAGGGGGGAGGGTGGCTACACCTTC
TRBV29-1	NA	once	TRBJ2-3	CSVEWRLLEIFDTQYF	TGCAGCGTTGAATGGCGGCTGCTCGAGATATTTGATACGCAGTATTTT
TRBV28	TRBD1	NA	TRBJ1-3	CASSLPGQGGNTIYF	TGTGCCAGCAGTCTACCGGGACAGGGTGGAAACACCATATATTTT
TRBV30	NA	NA	TRBJ2-5	CAWSGGFQETQYF	TGTGCCTGGAGTGGTGGCTTCCAAGAGACCCAGTACTTC
TRBV19	TRBD1	NA	TRBJ1-5	CASRTGGQSNQPQHF	TGTGCCAGTAGAACAGGGGGACAGAGCAATCAGCCCCAGCATTTT
TRBV18	TRBD2	NA	TRBJ2-3	CASSPQGLALTDTQYF	TGTGCCAGCTCACCACAGGGACTAGCCCTCACAGATACGCAGTATTTT
TRBV5-4	TRBD2	NA	TRBJ2-1	CASSSGGPSNEQFF	TGTGCCAGCAGCTCGGGGGGGCCGAGCAATGAGCAGTTCTTC
TRBV4-1	NA	NA	TRBJ1-3	CASSQSSGMNRNTIYF	TGCGCCAGCAGCCAGTCCTCAGGGATGAACAGAAACACCATATATTTT
TRBV2	TRBD1	NA	TRBJ1-1	CASSFYTGGWDAFF	TGTGCCAGCAGTTTTTACACAGGGGGCTGGGATGCTTTCTTT
TRBV10-3	NA	NA	TRBJ1-1	CAISGTSGMNTEAFF	TGTGCCATCAGTGGTACCAGCGGCATGAACACTGAAGCTTTCTTT
TRBV3-1/TRBV3-2	NA	NA	TRBJ1-6	CASSPRTVQGSPLHF	TGTGCCAGCAGCCCCCGGACGGTTCAGGGATCACCCCTCCACTTT
TRBV2	TRBD1	NA	TRBJ1-4	CASGQVEKLFF	TGTGCCAGCGGACAGGTTGAAAAACTGTTTTTT
TRBV7-2	TRBD1	NA	TRBJ1-2	CASSRVAGGNYGYTF	TGTGCCAGCAGCCGTGTCGCAGGGGGGAACTATGGCTACACCTTC
TRBV19	TRBD1	once	TRBJ1-2	CASKRDRDRSYGYTF	TGTGCCAGTAAGAGGGACCGGGACAGGAGCTATGGCTACACCTTC
TRBV5-1	NA	NA	TRBJ1-1	CASALRGYSTEAFF	TGCGCCAGCGCCCTTCGCGGGTATAGCACTGAAGCTTTCTTT
TRBV4-1	TRBD1	once	TRBJ1-6	CASSQAVQGANSPLHF	TGCGCCAGCAGCCAAGCCGTACAGGGGGCTAATTCACCCCTCCACTTT
TRBV5-6	NA	NA	TRBJ2-5	CASSLGQQETQYF	TGTGCCAGCAGCTTGGGACAGCAAGAGACCCAGTACTTC
TRBV2	TRBD1	NA	TRBJ1-3	CASSAPLGTGAGNTIYF	TGTGCCAGCAGTGCGCCCCTCGGGACAGGGGCTGGAAACACCATATATTTT
TRBV24-1	NA	NA	TRBJ2-5	CATSDSRGAGETQYF	TGTGCCACCAGTGATTCACGCGGGGCCGGGGAGACCCAGTACTTC
TRBV20-1	NA	NA	TRBJ1-3	CSASRGSGNTIYF	TGCAGTGCTAGTCGGGGGTCTGGAAACACCATATATTTT
TRBV2	NA	NA	TRBJ1-5	CASNPTGSSNQPQHF	TGTGCCAGCAACCCCACGGGATCTAGCAATCAGCCCCAGCATTTT
TRBV4-2	NA	NA	TRBJ1-3	CASSQEGDTIYF	TGTGCCAGCAGCCAAGAGGGCGACACCATATATTTT
TRBV30	TRBD1	NA	TRBJ2-7	CAWSSPGQGSYEQYF	TGTGCCTGGAGTTCCCCAGGACAGGGTTCCTACGAGCAGTACTTC
TRBV5-4	NA	NA	TRBJ2-3	CASTGGQFTDTQYF	TGTGCCAGCACCGGGGGACAGTTCACAGATACGCAGTATTTT
TRBV6-2/TRBV6-3	NA	NA	TRBJ1-6	CASSYSRAVLHF	TGTGCCAGCAGTTACTCGCGGGCAGTCCTCCACTTT
TRBV5-1	NA	NA	TRBJ2-6	CASSSHWRSLSPGANVLTF	TGCGCCAGCAGCTCCCACTGGAGGAGCCTTTCTCCTGGGGCCAACGTCCTGACTTTC
TRBV2	NA	few	TRBJ1-2	CASSEAKPGYGYTF	TGTGCCAGCAGTGAAGCTAAGCCAGGGTATGGCTACACCTTC
TRBV27	NA	NA	TRBJ1-4	CASSPISTNEKLFF	TGTGCCAGCAGTCCCATTTCAACTAATGAAAAACTGTTTTTT
TRBV28	TRBD1	NA	TRBJ1-5	CASQRPGQGNQPQHF	TGTGCCAGCCAACGGCCGGGACAGGGCAATCAGCCCCAGCATTTT
TRBV29-1	NA	NA	TRBJ1-4	CSVGGLREKLFF	TGCAGCGTTGGAGGTTTACGAGAAAAACTGTTTTTT
TRBV7-9	TRBD2	NA	TRBJ2-7	CASSLLGGTQSSYEQYF	TGTGCCAGCAGCTTATTGGGGGGGACGCAGAGCTCCTACGAGCAGTACTTC
TRBV9	TRBD2	once	TRBJ2-3	CASSVSSGETDTQYF	TGTGCCAGCAGCGTATCTAGCGGGGAGACGGATACGCAGTATTTT
TRBV6-5	TRBD1	NA	TRBJ2-2	CASSRQGNTGELFF	TGTGCCAGCAGCCGACAGGGGAACACCGGGGAGCTGTTTTTT
TRBV12-3/TRBV12-4	NA	NA	TRBJ1-1	CASSLAYTEAFF	TGTGCCAGCAGTTTGGCTTACACTGAAGCTTTCTTT
TRBV7-2	TRBD2	few	TRBJ2-2	CASSPHPLAGGTTGELFF	TGTGCCAGCAGCCCCCACCCACTAGCGGGGGGGACCACCGGGGAGCTGTTTTTT
TRBV7-2	NA	NA	TRBJ1-3	CASSPAGVGNTIYF	TGTGCCAGCAGCCCGGCAGGGGTTGGAAACACCATATATTTT
TRBV5-5	NA	NA	TRBJ2-3	CASSLDFGKGTDTQYF	TGTGCCAGCAGCTTGGACTTCGGGAAAGGCACAGATACGCAGTATTTT
TRBV28	NA	NA	TRBJ1-5	CASSLRGASGNQPQHF	TGTGCCAGCAGTCTTCGGGGGGCCAGCGGGAATCAGCCCCAGCATTTT
TRBV4-1	TRBD2	NA	TRBJ2-3	CASSQGVAGGPITSTDTQYF	TGCGCCAGCAGCCAAGGTGTAGCGGGGGGTCCAATTACTAGCACAGATACGCAGTATTTT
TRBV28	NA	NA	TRBJ1-4	CASSPPLAGIGEKLFF	TGTGCCAGCAGTCCCCCCCTCGCAGGGATCGGGGAAAAACTGTTTTTT
TRBV7-9	TRBD1	NA	TRBJ1-2	CASSFGQGGGYTF	TGTGCCAGCAGCTTCGGACAGGGTGGTGGCTACACCTTC
TRBV6-5	TRBD1	NA	TRBJ1-4	CASEPGQGSEKLFF	TGTGCCAGCGAGCCGGGACAGGGGAGCGAAAAACTGTTTTTT
TRBV5-6	NA	NA	TRBJ1-3	CASSLWQVFFGNTIYF	TGTGCCAGCAGCTTGTGGCAGGTCTTTTTCGGAAACACCATATATTTT